This T cell receptor (beta chain) comes out of a study of blood T cell repertoires in COVID-19. At the level of the study: The analysed material was cDNA or gDNA that came from T cells, B-cell-depleted T cells, or PBMCs.

Original methodology: Reference gene primer amplification gave estimated nucleated cell counts. TCRdb's copy holds only in-frame clones and misses some; the assay was immunoSEQ multiplex PCR. V, J and clone size derive from that table, while D and trimming were established from the DNA sequence. This repertoire shows 150,000 to 180,000 clones, roughly 80% found once; its top ten account for over 0.5%. The CDR3 has 15 residues. Germline CDR1 SNHLY, CDR2 FYNNEI. V shed 2 bases and J shed 4 bases, with 14 bases lying between them. The receptor's source is a man aged 60 to 69 with acute or convalescent COVID-19. The chain is built from TRBV2 and TRBJ1-2, with a tentative D call TRBD1 (5 bases). Sequencing was performed on peripheral blood. In DNA, the CDR3 is TGTGCCAGCAGTGAACAAACGGTGGGGGGCTATGGCTACACCTTC. Protein sequence: CASSEQTVGGYGYTF. Together with reference TRBV2 and TRBJ1-2, the CDR3 gives the full variable domain: EPEVTQTPSHQVTQMGQEVILRCVPISNHLYFYWYRQILGQKVEFLVSFYNNEISEKSEIFDDQFSVERPDGSNFTLKIRSTKLEDSAMYFCASSEQTVGGYGYTFGSGTRLTVV.